What follows are 26 T cell receptor beta chains derived from one specimen sequenced in a study of blood T cells in healthy people across ages. A second PCR, run for 7 to 11 cycles, used a sample-barcoded 5' primer plus a J-beta primer mix. Using its own MiXCR run on the 5' RACE reads, TCRdb lists one record per CDR3 protein. Here the sample spans just over 1 million distinct CDR3 sequences, more than 35% being singletons. The material sequenced was blood. Every receptor here comes from a woman aged 55 to 70 in good health.

Ten or more counts support this clonotype. The gene calls are TRBV29-1 and TRBJ2-3; 12 bases line up with TRBD2. Germline CDR1 SQVTM, CDR2 ANQGSEA. V lost 2 bases and J lost 6; bases outside the gene matches: 12. The CDR3 extends over 17 amino acids. The CDR3 region has the DNA TGCAGCGTTGAATCCCTAGCGGGAGGGTCCGTAGGTGATACGCAGTATTTT. This encodes CSVESLAGGSVGDTQYF.

The V gene is TRBV6-1, the J gene TRBJ2-2, with TRBD2 matching 8 bases. V was clipped by 5 bases and J by 6 bases; unmatched bases: 8. The CDR3 is 15 residues long. Germline-derived CDR1 and CDR2 are MNHNS and SASEGT. The CDR3 loop reads CASSFQRLASGELFF. The DNA of the CDR3 is TGTGCCAGCAGTTTTCAAAGACTAGCGTCCGGGGAGCTGTTTTTT.

This sequence joins TRBV10-3 and TRBJ2-1; D is possibly TRBD1 or TRBD2 (5 bases each). Trimming left V 6 bases short and J 3 bases short, with 15 bases between. Germline V gene sequence: CDR1 ENHRY, CDR2 SYGVKD. The CDR3 spans 15 residues. The CDR3 sequence: CAIRGESGYYNEQFF. Written as DNA, the CDR3 is TGTGCCATCAGAGGGGAGTCAGGGTACTACAATGAGCAGTTCTTC.

This clonotype was picked up a small number of times. The V and J genes are TRBV7-9 and TRBJ2-7; TRBD2 aligns across 7 bases. V trimming: 2 bases; J trimming: 4 bases; junction bases outside the gene matches: 5. The CDR3 totals 14 residues. Germline loops: CDR1 SEHNR, CDR2 FQNEAQ (reference sequence). This chain's CDR3 is CASSLSTSAYEQYF. CDR3 in DNA: TGTGCCAGCAGCTTAAGCACTAGCGCATACGAGCAGTACTTC.

The chain combines TRBV6-5 with TRBJ1-4, with 7 bases matching TRBD1. This CDR3 is built from 14 residues. V shed 3 bases, J shed 7 bases, and the junction held 5 bases outside the gene matches. Germline V gene data show CDR1 as MNHEY and CDR2 as SVGAGI. The CDR3 spells CASSYGQEGEKLFF. The CDR3 DNA is TGTGCCAGCAGTTATGGACAGGAAGGTGAAAAACTGTTTTTT.

This chain joins TRBV5-1 and TRBJ2-1, with D uncertain. Trimming shortened V by 4 bases and J by 4 bases, and 18 bases separated the two germline ends. Germline CDR1 and CDR2: SGHRS and YFSETQ. The CDR3 is 16 residues long. CDR3 residues: CASSVAPGELYNEQFF. CDR3 in DNA: TGCGCCAGCAGCGTGGCCCCAGGAGAATTATACAATGAGCAGTTCTTC.

This sequence joins TRBV2 and TRBJ2-1; 7 positions agree with TRBD1. The CDR3 has 13 residues. The germline V gene encodes CDR1 SNHLY and CDR2 FYNNEI. Losses at the gene ends were 2 bases for V and 8 bases for J; bases not matched to a gene: 3. CDR3 in DNA: TGTGCCAGCAGTGAATCAAGGGGGCATGAGCAGTTCTTC. Its translation is CASSESRGHEQFF.

The chain links TRBV7-2 to TRBJ2-5; 8 nucleotides align to TRBD2. V lost 3 bases and J lost 11; bases outside the gene matches: 17. This CDR3 has 16 residues. Germline lookup yields CDR1 SGHTA and CDR2 FQGNSA. The CDR3 DNA sequence: TGTGCCAGCAGCTTGATGAGCGGGAGACCTTTGGATGAGCAGTACTTC. Residues: CASSLMSGRPLDEQYF.

V is TRBV7-9 and J is TRBJ2-7; the D is unclear. V was shortened by 3 bases and J by 1 base, with 10 bases between the two germline ends. CDR1 is SEHNR and CDR2 is FQNEAQ in the germline V gene (reference sequence). This CDR3 is 14 amino acids long. The CDR3, as DNA: TGTGCCAGCAGCTTGAGCTTACGGTCCTACGAGCAGTACTTC. Translated, it gives CASSLSLRSYEQYF.

The chain joins TRBV7-8 to TRBJ1-2; a weak D match, TRBD1 (6 bases). The CDR3 spans 15 residues. Germline V gene lookup returns CDR1 SGHVS and CDR2 FQNEAQ. The V gene lost 1 base and the J gene lost 3 bases, with 12 bases spanning the gap. The CDR3 coding sequence is TGTGCCAGCAGCTTAGGAGCGGGGGCGGACTATGGCTACACCTTC. This gives the protein CASSLGAGADYGYTF.

This chain joins TRBV20-1 and TRBJ2-5, with a weak D call TRBD2 (6 bases). Germline V gives CDR1 DFQATT, CDR2 SNEGSKA (reference sequence). The V and J ends lost 3 bases and 5 bases respectively, with 16 bases between them. This CDR3 region has 14 residues. As DNA, the CDR3 is TGCAGTGCTAGGGGATCGGGGGTACGGGAGACCCAGTACTTC. Its translation is CSARGSGVRETQYF.

The chain combines TRBV25-1 with TRBJ1-1; a possible D gene is TRBD1 (6 bases). CDR1 MGHDK and CDR2 SYGVNS come from the germline V gene. The V gene lost 5 bases and the J gene lost 7 bases, with 17 bases spanning the gap. This CDR3 has 14 amino acids. Written as DNA, the CDR3 is TGTGCCAGCAGTACGAGGGGGTCGGTGGGTGAAGCTTTCTTT. Its translation is CASSTRGSVGEAFF.

The chain combines TRBV11-2 with TRBJ2-5; no firm D call. CDR1 and CDR2 from the germline V gene are SGHAT and FQNNGV. Deletions cut 0 bases from V and 5 bases from J, with 16 bases between. The CDR3 length is 16 residues. CDR3: CASSLDRTRAGETQYF. Written as DNA, the CDR3 is TGTGCCAGCAGCTTAGATCGTACAAGGGCTGGGGAGACCCAGTACTTC.

V usage is TRBV4-2 and J usage is TRBJ2-1; TRBD2 matches 10 bases. V trimming: 0 bases; J trimming: 3 bases; junction bases outside the gene matches: 8. The germline V gene encodes CDR1 LGHNA and CDR2 YNFKEQ. CDR3 length: 18 residues. The CDR3 here is CASSQEGEREGRYNEQFF. The CDR3 nucleotides are TGTGCCAGCAGCCAAGAAGGGGAGCGGGAGGGCCGCTACAATGAGCAGTTCTTC.

This clonotype was detected only a few times. This rearrangement joins TRBV12-3 or TRBV12-4 to TRBJ1-1; tentatively, D is TRBD1 (6 bases). The V end lost 5 bases, the J end lost 6 bases, and 13 bases lay between the germline ends. The CDR3 totals 13 residues. The CDR3: CASSPTGMAEAFF. The CDR3 DNA is TGTGCCAGCAGTCCTACAGGGATGGCTGAAGCTTTCTTT.

J is TRBJ2-4 and V is TRBV5-5; 7 bases align to TRBD2. This CDR3 region has 15 residues. Germline CDR1 and CDR2: SGHKS and YYEKEE (reference sequence). V lost 0 bases to trimming and J lost 6 bases; unmatched junction nucleotides: 6. CDR3 residues: CASSLGVTGGNIQYF. The CDR3 DNA reads TGTGCCAGCAGCTTGGGGGTAACGGGGGGAAACATTCAGTACTTC.

The J gene is TRBJ1-1, the V gene TRBV7-9; D may be TRBD1 (5 bases). Germline CDR1 and CDR2: SEHNR and FQNEAQ (reference sequence). V lost 4 bases and J lost 5, with 17 bases in between. The CDR3 has 15 amino acids. The chain's CDR3 is CASSSPQGVGTEAFF. The CDR3 bases are TGTGCCAGCAGCTCCCCCCAGGGAGTGGGGACTGAAGCTTTCTTT.

The chain is built from TRBV6-1 and TRBJ2-5; either TRBD1 or TRBD2 may fit D (6 bases each). Trimming removed 3 bases from V and 11 bases from J, with 22 bases in between. This CDR3 contains 15 residues. The V gene's germline CDR1 is MNHNS and CDR2 SASEGT. CDR3 protein: CASSEFGGRSGEQYF. CDR3 bases: TGTGCCAGCAGTGAGTTTGGGGGGCGCTCGGGGGAGCAGTACTTC.

This clonotype appeared a single time. The chain uses TRBV7-9 and TRBJ1-4; D may be TRBD1 (6 bases). V was cut by 4 bases and J by 8 bases, with 17 bases left in between. This CDR3 spans 15 amino acids. Germline CDR1 is SEHNR and CDR2 is FQNEAQ (reference sequence). CDR3 DNA: TGTGCCAGCAGCTACACAGGGCGGGATGGGGAAAAACTGTTTTTT. It is translated as CASSYTGRDGEKLFF.

In its sample, this clonotype was seen a few times. The chain has TRBV20-1 and TRBJ2-1, with 9 bases fitting TRBD1. The CDR3 sequence is 16 residues long. V shed 6 bases and J 3 bases; nucleotides not matched to a gene: 12. Germline values: CDR1 DFQATT, CDR2 SNEGSKA (reference sequence). CDR3 sequence (DNA): TGCAGTGCGCTCACTACAGGGGGCCGGGACTACAATGAGCAGTTCTTC. Encoded protein: CSALTTGGRDYNEQFF.

The V call is TRBV14, the J call TRBJ2-7; tentative D call: TRBD2 (6 bases). CDR3 length equals 13 residues. V shed 4 bases and J shed 1 base, with 8 bases lying between them. Looked up from germline, CDR1 is SGHDN and CDR2 is FVKESK. CDR3 in amino acids: CASSRGLSYEQYF. The CDR3 DNA reads TGTGCCAGCAGCCGGGGACTTTCCTACGAGCAGTACTTC.

This rearrangement joins TRBV19 to TRBJ2-2; 12 nucleotides agree with TRBD2. V lost 4 bases, J lost 7 bases, and 10 bases stayed unmatched. CDR1 is LNHDA and CDR2 is SQIVND in the germline V gene (reference sequence). The length of the CDR3 is 17 residues. CDR3 sequence: CASSKLPRLAGDGELFF. The CDR3 coding sequence is TGTGCCAGTAGTAAATTACCCCGACTAGCGGGAGACGGGGAGCTGTTTTTT.

The sample holds a few counts of this clonotype. The V gene is TRBV28, the J gene TRBJ2-5, with D tentatively TRBD1 (5 bases). Germline V gives CDR1 MDHEN, CDR2 SYDVKM. V gave up 4 bases and J gave up 3 bases, with 6 bases separating them. This CDR3 has 12 residues. The CDR3 coding sequence is TGTGCCAGCAGTTACAGGAAAGAGACCCAGTACTTC. It is translated as CASSYRKETQYF.

As regards this clonotype: The junction and the germline gene differ at one end; a read error may be behind it. The V gene is TRBV20-1, the J gene TRBJ2-3; 12 bases line up with TRBD1. The CDR3 is 14 residues long. The germline gives CDR1 DFQATT, CDR2 SNEGSKA (reference sequence). Here the CDR3 reads CSGRDRGRTDTQYF. In DNA form, the CDR3 reads TGCAGTGGCAGGGACAGGGGGCGCACAGATACACAGTATTTT.

This rearrangement joins TRBV7-9 to TRBJ2-1; D not certain. The V and J ends lost 1 base and 8 bases respectively, with 15 bases between them. Germline-derived CDR1 and CDR2 are SEHNR and FQNEAQ (reference sequence). The CDR3 has 15 amino acids. Here the CDR3 DNA reads TGTGCCAGCAGCTTAGAACTTGCGGCATTGGATGAGCAGTTCTTC. This encodes CASSLELAALDEQFF.

The CDR3 DNA reads TGTGCCAGCAGCCTCGGGCCCGGGAGAAAAGCTTTCTTT. It codes for CASSLGPGRKAFF. This chain links TRBV12-3 or TRBV12-4 with TRBJ1-1; D ambiguous. The CDR3 length is 13 residues. V was trimmed by 6 bases and J by 9 bases, leaving 17 bases between them.